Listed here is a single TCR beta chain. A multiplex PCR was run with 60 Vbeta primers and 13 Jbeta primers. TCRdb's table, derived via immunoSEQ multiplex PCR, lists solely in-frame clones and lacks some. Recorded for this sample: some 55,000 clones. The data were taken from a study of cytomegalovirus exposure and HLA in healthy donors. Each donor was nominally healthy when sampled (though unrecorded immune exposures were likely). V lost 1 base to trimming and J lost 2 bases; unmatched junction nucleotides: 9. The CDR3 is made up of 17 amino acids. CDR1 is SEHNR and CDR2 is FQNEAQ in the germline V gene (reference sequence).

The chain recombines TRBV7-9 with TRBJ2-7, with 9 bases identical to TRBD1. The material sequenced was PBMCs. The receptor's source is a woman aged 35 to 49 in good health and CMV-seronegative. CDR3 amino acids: CASSLVVGQGITYEQYF. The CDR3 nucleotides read TGTGCCAGCAGCTTAGTTGTGGGACAGGGTATTACCTACGAGCAGTACTTC.